The TCR beta chain under discussion was sequenced for a study of T cell repertoires in cytomegalovirus infection. The overall study: Both a matching HLA type and CMV infection were indicated by public TCR beta signatures. The study, taken as a whole, reports: Ex vivo, HLA-C-restricted CMV-specific TCR beta clonotypes prevailed over the rest of the response. Accumulated public TCR beta family frequency recognized individuals carrying CMV together with the relevant HLA.

Via MiXCR, TCRdb re-called the reads, giving one row per CDR3 protein. Among 200,000 to 300,000 distinct CDR3 sequences, approximately 14% were seen once, and the ten largest hold around 8.1%. This clonotype has a handful of counts. The antigen remains unidentified. V lost 5 bases to trimming and J lost 0 bases, with 17 bases between them. Germline CDR1 is SGHAT and CDR2 is FQNNGV. CDR3 length: 16 residues. This TCR was sampled from a human donor in good health (CMV status not recorded). Some clones in this sample may be carry-over from other donors' samples. The rearrangement joins TRBV11-2 to TRBJ2-7; the D is unclear. Input material: PBMCs. The chain's CDR3 is CASSRPGRTNSYEQYF. The CDR3 coding sequence is TGTGCCAGCAGCCGGCCTGGCAGGACCAACTCCTACGAGCAGTACTTC.